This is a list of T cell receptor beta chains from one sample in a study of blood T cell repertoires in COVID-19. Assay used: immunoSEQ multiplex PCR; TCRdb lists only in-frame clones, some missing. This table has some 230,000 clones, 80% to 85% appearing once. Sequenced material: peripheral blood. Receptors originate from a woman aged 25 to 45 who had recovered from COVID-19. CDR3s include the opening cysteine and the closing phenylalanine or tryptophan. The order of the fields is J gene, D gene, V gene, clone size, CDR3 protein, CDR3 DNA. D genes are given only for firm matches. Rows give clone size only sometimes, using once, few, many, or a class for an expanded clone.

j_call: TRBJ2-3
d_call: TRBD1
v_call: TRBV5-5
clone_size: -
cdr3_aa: CASSLGADRGWYTDTQYF
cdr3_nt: TGTGCCAGCAGCTTGGGCGCGGACAGGGGGTGGTACACAGATACGCAGTATTTT

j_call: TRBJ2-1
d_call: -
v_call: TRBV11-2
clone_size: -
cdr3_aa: CASSLEPREFYNEQFF
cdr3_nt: TGTGCCAGCAGCTTAGAACCTCGGGAGTTCTACAATGAGCAGTTCTTC

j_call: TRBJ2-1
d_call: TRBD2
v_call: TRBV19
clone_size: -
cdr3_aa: CASRGLAGDNEQFF
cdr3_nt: TGTGCCAGTAGGGGACTAGCGGGAGACAATGAGCAGTTCTTC

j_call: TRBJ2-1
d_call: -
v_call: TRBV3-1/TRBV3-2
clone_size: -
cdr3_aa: CASSHLAAPREQFF
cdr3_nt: TGTGCCAGCAGTCATCTAGCAGCCCCCCGCGAGCAGTTCTTC

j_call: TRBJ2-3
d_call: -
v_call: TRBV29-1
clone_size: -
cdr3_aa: CSVEGTDTQYF
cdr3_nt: TGCAGCGTGGAGGGGACAGATACGCAGTATTTT

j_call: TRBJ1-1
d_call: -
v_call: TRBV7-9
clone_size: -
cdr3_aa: CASSLVENTEAFF
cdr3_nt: TGTGCCAGCAGCTTAGTAGAGAACACTGAAGCTTTCTTT

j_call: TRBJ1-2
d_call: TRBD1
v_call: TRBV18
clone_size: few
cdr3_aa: CASSPGTGLGYTF
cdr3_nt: TGTGCCAGCTCACCCGGGACAGGGCTTGGCTACACCTTC

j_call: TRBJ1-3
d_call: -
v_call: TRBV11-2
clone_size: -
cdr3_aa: CASSLLGAGNTIYF
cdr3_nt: TGTGCCAGCAGCTTACTAGGGGCTGGAAACACCATATATTTT

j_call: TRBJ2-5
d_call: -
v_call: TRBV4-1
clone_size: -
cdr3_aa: CASSHKETQYF
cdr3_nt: TGCGCCAGCAGTCACAAAGAGACCCAGTACTTC

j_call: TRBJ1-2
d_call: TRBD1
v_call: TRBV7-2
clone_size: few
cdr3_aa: CASSDPGQGASGYTF
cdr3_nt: TGTGCCAGCAGCGACCCGGGACAGGGGGCCAGTGGCTACACCTTC

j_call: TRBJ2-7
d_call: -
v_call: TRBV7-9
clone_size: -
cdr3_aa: CASSSGGSPYEQYF
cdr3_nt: TGTGCCAGCAGCTCCGGGGGATCCCCCTACGAGCAGTACTTC

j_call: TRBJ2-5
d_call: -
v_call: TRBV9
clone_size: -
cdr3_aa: CASSPWPTETQYF
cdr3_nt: TGTGCCAGCAGCCCCTGGCCCACGGAGACCCAGTACTTC

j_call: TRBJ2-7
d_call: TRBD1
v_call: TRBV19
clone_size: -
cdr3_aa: CASSIGAGQAYYEQYF
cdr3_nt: TGTGCCAGTAGTATAGGAGCAGGACAGGCGTACTACGAGCAGTACTTC

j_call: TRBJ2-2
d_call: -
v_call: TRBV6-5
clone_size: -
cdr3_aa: CASRPGEAATGELFF
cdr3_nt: TGTGCCAGCAGGCCCGGTGAAGCTGCCACCGGGGAGCTGTTTTTT

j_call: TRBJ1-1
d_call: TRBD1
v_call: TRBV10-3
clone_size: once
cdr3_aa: CAISESPTRAGGTEAFF
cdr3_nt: TGTGCCATCAGTGAGTCACCTACGAGGGCAGGGGGCACTGAAGCTTTCTTT

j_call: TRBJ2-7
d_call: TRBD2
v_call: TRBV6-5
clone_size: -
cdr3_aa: CASRNSGRPYEQYF
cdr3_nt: TGTGCCAGCAGAAATAGCGGGAGGCCCTACGAGCAGTACTTC

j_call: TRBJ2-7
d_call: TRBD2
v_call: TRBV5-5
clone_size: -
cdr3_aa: CASSFYRSGLAVYEQYF
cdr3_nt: TGTGCCAGCAGCTTTTACAGATCAGGACTAGCGGTCTACGAGCAGTACTTC

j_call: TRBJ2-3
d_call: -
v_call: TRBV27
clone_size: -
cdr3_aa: CASSYRQAGTDTQYF
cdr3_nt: TGTGCCAGCAGTTACCGACAGGCCGGCACAGATACGCAGTATTTT

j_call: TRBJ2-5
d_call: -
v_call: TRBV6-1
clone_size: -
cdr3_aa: CASSEAGKGSSRETQYF
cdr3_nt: TGTGCCAGCAGTGAAGCCGGCAAAGGGAGCTCGAGAGAGACCCAGTACTTC

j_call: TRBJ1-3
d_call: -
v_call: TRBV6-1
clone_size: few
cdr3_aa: CASSEEVDSSGNTIYF
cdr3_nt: TGTGCCAGCAGTGAGGAGGTAGACTCATCTGGAAACACCATATATTTT

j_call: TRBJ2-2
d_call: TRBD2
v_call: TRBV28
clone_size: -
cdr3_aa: CASSLAGLAGEGNTGELFF
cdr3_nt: TGTGCCAGCAGTTTGGCGGGACTAGCGGGAGAAGGAAACACCGGGGAGCTGTTTTTT

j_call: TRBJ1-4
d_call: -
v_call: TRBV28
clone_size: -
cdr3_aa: CASRGGDGGNEKLFF
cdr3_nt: TGTGCCAGCAGGGGAGGGGATGGAGGCAATGAAAAACTGTTTTTT

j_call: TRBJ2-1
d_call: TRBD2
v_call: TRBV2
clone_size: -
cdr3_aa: CASRAGLGKGEQFF
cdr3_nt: TGTGCCAGCAGAGCGGGGTTGGGGAAGGGTGAGCAGTTCTTC

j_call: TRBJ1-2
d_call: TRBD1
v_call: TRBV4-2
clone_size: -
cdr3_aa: CASSQDRTGGYGYTF
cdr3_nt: TGTGCCAGCAGCCAAGATCGGACAGGTGGCTATGGCTACACCTTC

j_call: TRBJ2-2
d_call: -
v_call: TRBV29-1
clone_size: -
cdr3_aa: CSVVIREFSATGELFF
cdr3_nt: TGCAGCGTTGTAATTAGAGAGTTCAGCGCGACCGGGGAGCTGTTTTTT

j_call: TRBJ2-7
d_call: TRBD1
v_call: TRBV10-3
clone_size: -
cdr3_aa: CAITTGQGYEQYF
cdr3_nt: TGTGCCATCACGACGGGACAGGGCTACGAGCAGTACTTC

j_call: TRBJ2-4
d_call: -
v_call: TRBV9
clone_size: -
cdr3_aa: CASSTTGITNIQYF
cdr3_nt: TGTGCCAGCAGTACCACAGGGATCACAAACATTCAGTACTTC

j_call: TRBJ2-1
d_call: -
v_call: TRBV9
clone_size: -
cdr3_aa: CASSLTTNSYNEQFF
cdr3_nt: TGTGCCAGCAGCCTCACTACAAACTCCTACAATGAGCAGTTCTTC

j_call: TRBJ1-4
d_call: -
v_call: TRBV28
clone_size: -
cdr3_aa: CASSRLGGEDEKLFF
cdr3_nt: TGTGCCAGCAGTCGGTTGGGGGGGGAAGATGAAAAACTGTTTTTT